A selection of T cell receptor beta chains follows, all from one sample in a study of T cell changes during pregnancy in multiple sclerosis. Data came from immunoSEQ multiplex PCR; TCRdb stores just in-frame clones and leaves some out. The data hold roughly 90,000 clones, with more than 85% observed a single time. The sequences come from peripheral blood, collected in the first trimester of pregnancy. These receptor sequences come from a female donor in good health, enrolled as a control in a pregnancy study. Both conserved end residues are part of each CDR3. D genes are given only for firm matches. Clone size is stated in some rows and not others, as once, few, many or a class when expanded.

DNA: TGTGCCAGCAGTTTATCTCGGGGGGACCTCTATGGCTACACCTTC
CDR3: CASSLSRGDLYGYTF
D: .
V: TRBV27
J: TRBJ1-2
size: .

DNA: TGTGCCAGCAGCTTAGGTGTGATCGGGAACATTCAGTACTTC
CDR3: CASSLGVIGNIQYF
D: .
V: TRBV11-2
J: TRBJ2-4
size: .

DNA: TGCGCCAGCAGCCAAAAAGGGAGGACAGGTCATCGAGATACGCAGTATTTT
CDR3: CASSQKGRTGHRDTQYF
D: .
V: TRBV4-3
J: TRBJ2-3
size: .

DNA: TGTGCCAGCAGTTCCAGAGGGGGCTACACCTTC
CDR3: CASSSRGGYTF
D: .
V: TRBV27
J: TRBJ1-2
size: .

DNA: TGTGCCAGCGACAGGGGCGCAGGTGAAGCTTTCTTT
CDR3: CASDRGAGEAFF
D: TRBD1
V: TRBV25-1
J: TRBJ1-1
size: .

DNA: TGCAGCGTTGTTTGGGGGGGCTCATCGCAGTATTTT
CDR3: CSVVWGGSSQYF
D: .
V: TRBV29-1
J: TRBJ2-3
size: .

DNA: TGTGCCAGCAGCAGCCCTCTTCGGAGTGAAAAACTGTTTTTT
CDR3: CASSSPLRSEKLFF
D: .
V: TRBV9
J: TRBJ1-4
size: .

DNA: TGTGCCAGTAGCGTACAGGGTGGGACCTACGAGCAGTACTTC
CDR3: CASSVQGGTYEQYF
D: .
V: TRBV19
J: TRBJ2-7
size: .

DNA: TGTGCCACGGGGAGCTCTGGAAACACCATATATTTT
CDR3: CATGSSGNTIYF
D: .
V: TRBV7-9
J: TRBJ1-3
size: .

DNA: TGTGCCAGTAGTTCAGACAGGGTACGTTATAGCAATCAGCCCCAGCATTTT
CDR3: CASSSDRVRYSNQPQHF
D: TRBD1
V: TRBV19
J: TRBJ1-5
size: .

DNA: TGTGCCTGGAGTGTTCGGGGAAGTCAGCCCCAGCATTTT
CDR3: CAWSVRGSQPQHF
D: .
V: TRBV30
J: TRBJ1-5
size: .

DNA: TGTGCCAGCATTTACCGCGGAGCCGCCTATTCACCCCTCCACTTT
CDR3: CASIYRGAAYSPLHF
D: .
V: TRBV28
J: TRBJ1-6
size: .

DNA: TGTGCCAGCAGCTTTAACAATCAGCCCCAGCATTTT
CDR3: CASSFNNQPQHF
D: .
V: TRBV5-4
J: TRBJ1-5
size: .

DNA: TGCAGCGTTGCGGGACTTCCCTACGAGCAGTACTTC
CDR3: CSVAGLPYEQYF
D: .
V: TRBV29-1
J: TRBJ2-7
size: .

DNA: TGTGCCAGCAGCCCCTCATCCAGGCTAGCTCGGGACACTGAAGCTTTCTTT
CDR3: CASSPSSRLARDTEAFF
D: .
V: TRBV9
J: TRBJ1-1
size: .

DNA: TGTGCCAGCAATCGGGGGGGCCTTTACACCGGGGAGCTGTTTTTT
CDR3: CASNRGGLYTGELFF
D: TRBD2
V: TRBV7-2
J: TRBJ2-2
size: .

DNA: TGCGCCAGCAGCCAAAACAGGGCTGGTCAGCCCCAGCATTTT
CDR3: CASSQNRAGQPQHF
D: .
V: TRBV4-3
J: TRBJ1-5
size: .

DNA: TGTGCCAGCAGGGTGGGACTAGCGGGGCCCGACGGGGAGCTGTTTTTT
CDR3: CASRVGLAGPDGELFF
D: TRBD2
V: TRBV2
J: TRBJ2-2
size: .

DNA: TGTGCCAGCGGCCCCCCACTAGGAGACGTTGAGCAGTTCTTC
CDR3: CASGPPLGDVEQFF
D: .
V: TRBV7-2
J: TRBJ2-1
size: .

DNA: TGTGCCAGCAGCTTAGTGGGGAACAGGGCCTACGAGCAGTACTTC
CDR3: CASSLVGNRAYEQYF
D: .
V: TRBV13
J: TRBJ2-7
size: .

DNA: TGTGCCAGCAGTGAAGGTAGTTACGAGCAGTACTTC
CDR3: CASSEGSYEQYF
D: .
V: TRBV2
J: TRBJ2-7
size: .

DNA: TGTGCCACCAGCAGGTCCAGGGGGCCGACCTACGAGCAGTACTTC
CDR3: CATSRSRGPTYEQYF
D: TRBD1
V: TRBV15
J: TRBJ2-7
size: .

DNA: TGTGCCAGTAGTATCGGTCGGACAGGGTACCTCCACTTT
CDR3: CASSIGRTGYLHF
D: TRBD1
V: TRBV19
J: TRBJ1-6
size: few

DNA: TGTGCCAGCAGCGCGGACACCGGTGGGGATCAGCCCCAGCATTTT
CDR3: CASSADTGGDQPQHF
D: .
V: TRBV7-9
J: TRBJ1-5
size: few

DNA: TGTGCCAGCAGTTTAGGCCAAGTGGATACGCAGTATTTT
CDR3: CASSLGQVDTQYF
D: .
V: TRBV27
J: TRBJ2-3
size: .

DNA: TGTGCCGGGGGTAGGGGGCTAGCGGGGGACGAGCAGTTCTTC
CDR3: CAGGRGLAGDEQFF
D: TRBD2
V: TRBV9
J: TRBJ2-1
size: .

DNA: TGTGCCAGTACCTACGGGGGGGCGGGCTCTTCTGGGGCCAACGTCCTGACTTTC
CDR3: CASTYGGAGSSGANVLTF
D: TRBD2
V: TRBV19
J: TRBJ2-6
size: once